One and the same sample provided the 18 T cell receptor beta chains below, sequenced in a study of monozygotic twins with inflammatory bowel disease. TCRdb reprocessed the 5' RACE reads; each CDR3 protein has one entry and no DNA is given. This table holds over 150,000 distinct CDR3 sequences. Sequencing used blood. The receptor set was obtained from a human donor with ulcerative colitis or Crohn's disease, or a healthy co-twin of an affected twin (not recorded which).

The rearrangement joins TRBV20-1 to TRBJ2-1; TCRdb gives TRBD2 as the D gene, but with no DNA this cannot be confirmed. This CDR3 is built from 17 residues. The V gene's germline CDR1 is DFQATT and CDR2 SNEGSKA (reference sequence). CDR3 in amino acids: CSARALLAGHSYNEQFF.

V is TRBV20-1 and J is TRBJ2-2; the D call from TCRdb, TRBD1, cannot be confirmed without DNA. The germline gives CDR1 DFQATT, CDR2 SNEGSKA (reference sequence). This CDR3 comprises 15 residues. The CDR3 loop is CSARDPGRGPGELFF.

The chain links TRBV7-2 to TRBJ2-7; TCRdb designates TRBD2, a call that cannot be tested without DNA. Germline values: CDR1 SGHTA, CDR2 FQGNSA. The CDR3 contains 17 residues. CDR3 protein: CASSLTTSGRAEDEQYF.

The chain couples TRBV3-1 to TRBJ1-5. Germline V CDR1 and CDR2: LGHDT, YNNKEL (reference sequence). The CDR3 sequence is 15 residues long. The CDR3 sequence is CASSQDLVGGQPQHF.

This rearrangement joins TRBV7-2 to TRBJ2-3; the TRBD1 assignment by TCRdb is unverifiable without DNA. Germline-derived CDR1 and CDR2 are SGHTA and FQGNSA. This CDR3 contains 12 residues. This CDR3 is CASSLTLTGQYF.

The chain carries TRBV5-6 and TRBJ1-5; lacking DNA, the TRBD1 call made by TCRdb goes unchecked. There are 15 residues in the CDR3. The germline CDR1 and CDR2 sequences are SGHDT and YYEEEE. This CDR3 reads CASSQQGGYNQPQHF.

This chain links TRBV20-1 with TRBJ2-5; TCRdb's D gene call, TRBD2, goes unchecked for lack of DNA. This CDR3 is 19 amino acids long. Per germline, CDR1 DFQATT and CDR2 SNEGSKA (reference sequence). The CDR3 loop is CSARATPGTSGPAGETQYF.

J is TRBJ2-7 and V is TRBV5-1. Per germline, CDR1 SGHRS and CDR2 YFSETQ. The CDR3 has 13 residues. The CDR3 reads CASSLTDGYEQYF.

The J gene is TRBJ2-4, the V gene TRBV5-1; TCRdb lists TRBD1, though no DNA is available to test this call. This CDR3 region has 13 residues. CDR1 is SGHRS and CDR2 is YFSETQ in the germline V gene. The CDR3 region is CASSFGTENIQYF. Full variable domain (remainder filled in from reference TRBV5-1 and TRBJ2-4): KAGVTQTPRYLIKTRGQQVTLSCSPISGHRSVSWYQQTPGQGLQFLFEYFSETQRNKGNFPGRFSGRQFSNSRSEMNVSTLELGDSALYLCASSFGTENIQYFGAGTRLSVL.

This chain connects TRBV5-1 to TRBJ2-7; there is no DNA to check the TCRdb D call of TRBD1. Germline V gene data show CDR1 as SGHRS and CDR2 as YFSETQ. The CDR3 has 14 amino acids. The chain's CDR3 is CASSFGGPENEQYF. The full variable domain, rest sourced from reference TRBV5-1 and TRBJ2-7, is KAGVTQTPRYLIKTRGQQVTLSCSPISGHRSVSWYQQTPGQGLQFLFEYFSETQRNKGNFPGRFSGRQFSNSRSEMNVSTLELGDSALYLCASSFGGPENEQYFGPGTRLTVT.

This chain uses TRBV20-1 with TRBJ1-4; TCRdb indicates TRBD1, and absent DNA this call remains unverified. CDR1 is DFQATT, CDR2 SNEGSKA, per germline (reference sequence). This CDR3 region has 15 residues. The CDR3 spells CSARDGGQGGEKLFF.

The CDR3 sequence: CASSQERGGYNEQFF. V is TRBV4-1 and J is TRBJ2-1; TCRdb indicates TRBD2, and absent DNA this call remains unverified. This CDR3 spans 15 amino acids. Per germline, CDR1 MGHRA and CDR2 YSYEKL.

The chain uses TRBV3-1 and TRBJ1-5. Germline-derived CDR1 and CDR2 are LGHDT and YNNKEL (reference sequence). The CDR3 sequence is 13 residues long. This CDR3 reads CASSQGSNQPQHF. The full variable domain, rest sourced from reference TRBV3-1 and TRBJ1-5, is DTAVSQTPKYLVTQMGNDKSIKCEQNLGHDTMYWYKQDSKKFLKIMFSYNNKELIINETVPNRFSPKSPDKAHLNLHINSLELGDSAVYFCASSQGSNQPQHFGDGTRLSIL.

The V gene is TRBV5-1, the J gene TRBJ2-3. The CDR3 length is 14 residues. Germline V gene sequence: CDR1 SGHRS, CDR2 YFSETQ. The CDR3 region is CASSLGRTTDTQYF.

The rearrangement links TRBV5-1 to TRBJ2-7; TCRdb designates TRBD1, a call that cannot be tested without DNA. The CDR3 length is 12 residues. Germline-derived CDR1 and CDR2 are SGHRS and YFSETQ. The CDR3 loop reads CDSSEDRYEQYF.

This chain's CDR3 is CASSQEGYGYTF. This chain links TRBV3-1 with TRBJ1-2. Per germline, CDR1 LGHDT and CDR2 YNNKEL (reference sequence). The CDR3 runs to 12 residues.

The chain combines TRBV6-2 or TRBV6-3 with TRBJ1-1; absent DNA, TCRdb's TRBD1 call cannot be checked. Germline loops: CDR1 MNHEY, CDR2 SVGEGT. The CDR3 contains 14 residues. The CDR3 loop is CASRAQGAVAEAFF.

CDR3 region: CSAPGREDQPQHF. The rearrangement uses TRBV20-1 and TRBJ1-5. In germline, CDR1 is DFQATT, CDR2 SNEGSKA (reference sequence). CDR3 length: 13 amino acids.